Below are 18 T cell receptor beta chains sequenced from a single sample in a study of T cell responses to AZD1222 COVID-19 vaccine. This table comes from immunoSEQ multiplex PCR, and its TCRdb copy is limited to in-frame clones, with some not included. The repertoire holds some 120,000 clones, with about 90% as singletons. The input for sequencing was peripheral blood, taken on day 0 of MenACWY control vaccination. Receptors were obtained from an adult in good health.

The chain carries TRBV15 and TRBJ1-4; D may be TRBD1 (5 bases). CDR3 length equals 14 residues. The germline V and J ends were trimmed by 6 bases and 6 bases, with 14 bases remaining between them. The V gene's germline CDR1 is LNHNV and CDR2 YYDKDF (reference sequence). In nucleotides, the CDR3 is TGTGCCACCAGGACTCAGTGGGGGGATGAAAAACTGTTTTTT. Translation: CATRTQWGDEKLFF.

This chain links TRBV6-5 with TRBJ1-5, with D possibly TRBD1 on 6 matching bases. Trimming removed 4 bases from V and 0 bases from J, with 13 bases in between. This CDR3 comprises 16 residues. Germline V gene data show CDR1 as MNHEY and CDR2 as SVGAGI. CDR3 in amino acids: CASSSKRGNSNQPQHF. The CDR3 DNA sequence: TGTGCCAGCAGTTCAAAAAGGGGGAATAGCAATCAGCCCCAGCATTTT.

This clone appeared once. This chain links TRBV12-3 or TRBV12-4 with TRBJ1-2; possibly TRBD1 for D (5 bases). This CDR3 is 12 amino acids long. The V end was cut by 6 bases, the J end by 8 bases, with 13 bases between. CDR3 DNA sequence: TGTGCCAGCAGCTTGGCCGGGGGGGGCTACACCTTC. Protein: CASSLAGGGYTF.

The V gene is TRBV28, the J gene TRBJ1-2; 7 bases align to TRBD1. CDR1 and CDR2 (germline): MDHEN, SYDVKM. Unmatched junction bases numbered 3, after V lost 2 bases and J lost 6 bases. The CDR3 totals 13 residues. The CDR3 region has the DNA TGTGCCAGCAGTTTAAGGGGGCTCGATGGCTACACCTTC. It yields the protein CASSLRGLDGYTF.

This chain joins TRBV6-5 and TRBJ1-1; TRBD1 might be the D (5 bases). V was trimmed by 6 bases and J by 2 bases, leaving 10 bases between them. This CDR3 has 13 amino acids. CDR1 is MNHEY and CDR2 is SVGAGI in the germline V gene. CDR3 protein: CASRHRGNTEAFF. The CDR3 DNA sequence: TGTGCCAGCAGGCACCGGGGCAACACTGAAGCTTTCTTT.

This chain uses TRBV15 with TRBJ2-2; D is perhaps TRBD1 (5 bases). V shed 8 bases and J shed 7 bases, with 14 bases lying between them. Germline loops: CDR1 LNHNV, CDR2 YYDKDF (reference sequence). This CDR3 has 13 residues. CDR3 in amino acids: CATRLVGVGELFF. In DNA, the CDR3 is TGTGCCACCCGCCTTGTAGGGGTCGGGGAGCTGTTTTTT.

This chain connects TRBV9 to TRBJ2-1, with 9 nucleotides matching TRBD1. Germline CDR1 and CDR2: SGDLS and YYNGEE. Losses at the gene ends were 3 bases for V and 4 bases for J; bases not matched to a gene: 5. The CDR3 consists of 15 residues. The CDR3 DNA follows: TGTGCCAGCAGCGCAGACAGGGGGTTTTACAATGAGCAGTTCTTC. Protein product: CASSADRGFYNEQFF.

This chain uses TRBV15 with TRBJ2-7; D not certain. Germline V lookup: CDR1 LNHNV, CDR2 YYDKDF (reference sequence). Trimming stripped 3 bases from V and 1 base from J, with 7 bases between. CDR3 length equals 13 residues. This CDR3 is CATSRPGSYEQYF. The CDR3 bases are TGTGCCACCAGCAGGCCCGGGTCCTACGAGCAGTACTTC.

The genes are TRBV4-3 and TRBJ1-2; D uncertain. V lost 0 bases, J lost 3 bases, and 14 bases lay in between. CDR1 LGHNA and CDR2 YSLEER come from the germline V gene. The CDR3 loop spans 16 amino acids. The CDR3 here is CASSQEWQPPYYGYTF. The CDR3 DNA follows: TGCGCCAGCAGCCAAGAGTGGCAGCCTCCCTACTATGGCTACACCTTC.

The chain has TRBV6-4 and TRBJ1-6; D ambiguous. From germline, CDR1 is MRHNA and CDR2 SNTAGT. The CDR3 consists of 13 residues. V was cut by 0 bases and J by 13 bases, with 10 bases left in between. In nucleotides, the CDR3 is TGTGCCAGCAGTGACTCCTCGATTTCCCCCCTCCACTTT. Translation gives CASSDSSISPLHF.

The CDR3 nucleotides are TGTGCCAGCAGCGCCAGGGGGCGGGAAGATACGCAGTATTTT. This codes for CASSARGREDTQYF. The chain carries TRBV7-9 and TRBJ2-3, with 8 bases matching TRBD1. Looked up from germline, CDR1 is SEHNR and CDR2 is FQNEAQ (reference sequence). J was trimmed by 5 bases and V by 5 bases; bases with no gene match: 6. The CDR3 has 14 amino acids.

The chain combines TRBV11-2 with TRBJ1-1; 10 bases map to TRBD1. The CDR3 totals 15 residues. The V and J ends lost 7 bases and 3 bases, in that order; junction bases with no gene match: 8. CDR1 and CDR2 from the germline V gene are SGHAT and FQNNGV. The CDR3 spells CASTSPGQGYTEAFF. The DNA for the CDR3 is TGTGCCAGCACCTCACCGGGACAGGGGTACACTGAAGCTTTCTTT. Filled out from reference TRBV11-2 and TRBJ1-1, the complete variable domain reads EAGVAQSPRYKIIEKRQSVAFWCNPISGHATLYWYQQILGQGPKLLIQFQNNGVVDDSQLPKDRFSAERLKGVDSTLKIQPAKLEDSAVYLCASTSPGQGYTEAFFGQGTRLTVV.

The rearrangement uses TRBV15 and TRBJ2-3, with D perhaps TRBD2 (7 bases). This CDR3 comprises 17 residues. Trimming removed 3 bases from V and 1 base from J, with 17 bases in between. Per the germline V gene, CDR1 is LNHNV and CDR2 is YYDKDF (reference sequence). The CDR3 region has the DNA TGTGCCACCAGCAGCCCTTTAGGGGGAGGGGGCACAGATACGCAGTATTTT. Protein: CATSSPLGGGGTDTQYF.

V is TRBV11-2 and J is TRBJ1-4, with TRBD1 matching 8 bases. With 0 bases clipped from V and 6 bases from J, the junction kept 3 bases outside the gene matches. This CDR3 region has 15 residues. Per germline, CDR1 SGHAT and CDR2 FQNNGV. In nucleotides, the CDR3 is TGTGCCAGCAGCTTAGAGGGACAGGCCTATGAAAAACTGTTTTTT. It codes for CASSLEGQAYEKLFF.

The chain links TRBV24-1 to TRBJ2-1; no clear D. CDR1 and CDR2 from the germline V gene are KGHDR and SFDVKD. V was clipped by 4 bases and J by 10 bases, with 16 bases between them. The CDR3 covers 14 residues. CDR3 in amino acids: CATSDLRAPKEQFF. The CDR3 DNA is TGTGCCACCAGTGACCTCCGGGCCCCCAAGGAGCAGTTCTTC.

The chain couples TRBV30 to TRBJ1-2; D might be TRBD1 (5 bases). In germline, CDR1 is GTSNPN, CDR2 SVGIG (reference sequence). Trimming pared 3 bases from V and 8 bases from J, leaving 19 bases between. The CDR3 spans 14 residues. The CDR3 here is CAWRRDGWRYGYTF. The CDR3, as DNA: TGTGCCTGGAGACGGGACGGATGGCGATACGGCTACACCTTC. The variable domain in full, with the rest retrieved from reference TRBV30 and TRBJ1-2, is SQTIHQWPATLVQPVGSPLSLECTVEGTSNPNLYWYRQAAGRGLQLLFYSVGIGQISSEVPQNLSASRPQDRQFILSSKKLLLSDSGFYLCAWRRDGWRYGYTFGSGTRLTVV.

The chain combines TRBV27 with TRBJ1-1, with 9 bases aligning to TRBD1. Germline V lookup: CDR1 MNHEY, CDR2 SMNVEV (reference sequence). The CDR3 has 18 residues. V dropped 4 bases and J dropped 0; count of bases not matched to a gene: 12. The CDR3 DNA is TGTGCCAGCAGTTCCGGACAGGGGATGAGACAAGTGAACACTGAAGCTTTCTTT. It specifies CASSSGQGMRQVNTEAFF.

The genes are TRBV15 and TRBJ2-2, with 7 bases matching TRBD1. From germline, CDR1 is LNHNV and CDR2 YYDKDF (reference sequence). The CDR3 totals 16 residues. The J segment lost 5 bases and the V segment lost 1 base, leaving 7 bases of the junction unmatched. CDR3 residues: CATSRVIQGPTGELFF. The CDR3 DNA follows: TGTGCCACCAGCAGAGTTATACAGGGGCCGACCGGGGAGCTGTTTTTT.